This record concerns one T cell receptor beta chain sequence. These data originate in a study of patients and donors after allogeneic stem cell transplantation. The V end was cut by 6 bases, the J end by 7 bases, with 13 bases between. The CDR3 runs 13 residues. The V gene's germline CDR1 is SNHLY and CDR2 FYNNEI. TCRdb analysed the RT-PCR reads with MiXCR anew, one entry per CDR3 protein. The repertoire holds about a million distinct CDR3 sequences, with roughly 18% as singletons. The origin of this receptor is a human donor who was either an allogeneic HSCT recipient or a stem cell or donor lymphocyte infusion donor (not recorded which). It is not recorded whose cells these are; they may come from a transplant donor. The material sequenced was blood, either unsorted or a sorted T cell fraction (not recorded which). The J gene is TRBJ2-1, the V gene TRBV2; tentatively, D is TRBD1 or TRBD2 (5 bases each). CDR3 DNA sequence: TGTGCCAGCAGACACCCGAGGGGAAATGAGCAGTTCTTC. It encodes CASRHPRGNEQFF.